Included here is one TCR beta chain sequence, with context. Its antigen remains unidentified. The V and J ends lost 5 bases and 2 bases respectively, with 14 bases between them. Germline loops: CDR1 SEHNR, CDR2 FQNEAQ (reference sequence). CDR3 size: 15 residues. This sample was included in a study of CD8 T cells in ankylosing spondylitis. Overall study findings and caveats: The disease-linked clones had a CD8+ phenotype and low blood frequencies. Ankylosing spondylitis blood appeared to carry a characteristic TCR beta motif of fewer than 10 highly homologous variants.

Libraries of TCR beta came from quantitative 5'-RACE with molecular barcodes. TCRdb used MiXCR to reprocess the 5' RACE reads, holding one entry per CDR3 protein. The sample shows 700,000 to 1,000,000 distinct CDR3 sequences, 12% of them seen only once. This sequence joins TRBV7-9 and TRBJ2-3; D possibly uses TRBD1 or TRBD2 (5 bases each). The source is a male donor with ankylosing spondylitis. Sample: blood, either unsorted or a sorted T cell fraction (not recorded which). CDR3 sequence reads: CASSDSPGTTDTQYF. In nucleotides, the CDR3 is TGTGCCAGCAGCGACTCTCCAGGGACCACAGATACGCAGTATTTT.